A selection of T cell receptor beta chains follows, all from one sample in a study of blood T cell repertoires in COVID-19. Data came from immunoSEQ multiplex PCR; TCRdb stores just in-frame clones and leaves some out. Of hundreds of thousands of clones in the sample, around 88% were seen once. What was sequenced was peripheral blood. The receptors derive from a woman aged 25 to 39 who had recovered from COVID-19. The CDR3 runs from the conserved cysteine through the conserved F or W. D genes are given only for firm matches. Clone size is given for some rows only: seen once, a few or many times, or a class if the clone is expanded.

d_call j_call v_call clone_size cdr3_aa cdr3_nt
TRBD1 TRBJ2-2 TRBV4-2 . CASSQEGPRGTGELFF TGTGCCAGCAGCCAAGAGGGCCCCAGGGGGACCGGGGAGCTGTTTTTT
. TRBJ2-7 TRBV27 . CASSVRTASNTYEQYF TGTGCCAGCAGTGTAAGGACAGCCTCTAACACCTACGAGCAGTACTTC
. TRBJ1-2 TRBV28 few CASTFRDRYGYTF TGTGCCAGTACCTTTCGGGATCGCTATGGCTACACCTTC
. TRBJ1-1 TRBV19 . CASKNRVEGTEAFF TGTGCCAGCAAGAACAGGGTCGAGGGCACTGAAGCTTTCTTT
. TRBJ1-5 TRBV19 few CASRTVRQPQHF TGTGCCAGTAGGACAGTTCGTCAGCCCCAGCATTTT
. TRBJ2-7 TRBV19 once CASSSGRWSYEQYF TGTGCCAGCTCGTCGGGGAGGTGGTCCTACGAGCAGTACTTC
. TRBJ1-2 TRBV19 . CASGGDYYGYTF TGTGCCAGTGGAGGGGATTACTATGGCTACACCTTC
TRBD1 TRBJ2-2 TRBV11-3 few CASSSMGQAGGELFF TGTGCCAGCAGCTCGATGGGACAGGCGGGCGGGGAGCTGTTTTTT
TRBD1 TRBJ1-3 TRBV10-3 . CAISGPPGQGKGNTIYF TGTGCCATCAGTGGCCCCCCCGGACAGGGAAAAGGAAACACCATATATTTT
. TRBJ2-2 TRBV1 . CTSSQARTSGRPNTGELFF TGCACCAGCAGCCAAGCCAGGACTAGCGGGAGGCCGAACACCGGGGAGCTGTTTTTT
. TRBJ1-5 TRBV7-9 . CASSFGVSPQHF TGTGCCAGCAGCTTCGGAGTTTCGCCCCAGCATTTT
. TRBJ2-4 TRBV7-9 . CASSLTDLKNIQYF TGTGCCAGCAGCTTAACAGACCTTAAAAACATTCAGTACTTC
. TRBJ1-1 TRBV5-4 . CASSLVAGEAEAFF TGTGCCAGCAGCTTGGTTGCAGGGGAAGCTGAAGCTTTCTTT
. TRBJ2-4 TRBV28 . CASSFRGLSKNIQYF TGTGCCAGCAGTTTCAGGGGCCTGTCCAAAAACATTCAGTACTTC
TRBD1 TRBJ1-1 TRBV6-5 . CASSTSGTDTEAFF TGTGCCAGCAGTACCTCCGGGACAGACACTGAAGCTTTCTTT
TRBD1 TRBJ1-2 TRBV6-5 . CASSYSGTANYGYTF TGTGCCAGCTCTTACTCCGGGACAGCTAACTATGGCTACACCTTC
TRBD1 TRBJ1-2 TRBV10-3 . CAISEPGDRGAYGYTF TGTGCCATCAGTGAACCAGGGGACAGGGGAGCATATGGCTACACCTTC
. TRBJ1-5 TRBV28 once CASHRGQPQHF TGTGCCAGCCATAGGGGTCAGCCCCAGCATTTT
TRBD1 TRBJ1-1 TRBV7-9 . CASSPSPDRANTEAFF TGTGCCAGCAGCCCGTCCCCGGACAGGGCGAACACTGAAGCTTTCTTT
. TRBJ2-3 TRBV5-1 . CASSLDGGSTDTQYF TGCGCCAGCAGCTTGGATGGCGGGAGCACAGATACGCAGTATTTT
. TRBJ2-7 TRBV7-2 . CASTPTLGQTYEQYF TGTGCCAGCACCCCCACGCTTGGACAGACCTACGAGCAGTACTTC
TRBD1 TRBJ1-2 TRBV6-6 . CASSGPGQGGDGYTF TGTGCCAGCAGTGGACCGGGACAGGGGGGTGACGGCTACACCTTC
. TRBJ1-4 TRBV7-9 . CASSLVSGVDEKLFF TGTGCCAGCAGCTTAGTATCAGGGGTTGACGAAAAACTGTTTTTT
TRBD2 TRBJ2-7 TRBV14 . CASSQADGLAGSYEQYF TGTGCCAGCAGCCAAGCCGACGGACTAGCGGGATCCTACGAGCAGTACTTC
. TRBJ1-4 TRBV3-1/TRBV3-2 . CASSQGRAGAINEKLFF TGTGCCAGCAGCCAGGGCAGGGCAGGGGCCATTAATGAAAAACTGTTTTTT
. TRBJ2-3 TRBV3-1/TRBV3-2 once CASSQGLSATDTQYF TGTGCCAGCAGCCAAGGGCTTAGCGCAACAGATACGCAGTATTTT
TRBD1 TRBJ1-5 TRBV4-1 . CASSQDRDRWNQPQHF TGCGCCAGCAGCCAAGATCGGGACAGGTGGAATCAGCCCCAGCATTTT
TRBD1 TRBJ1-1 TRBV11-1 once CASSLVLGQAKAFF TGTGCCAGCAGCTTAGTATTGGGACAGGCTAAAGCTTTCTTT
TRBD1 TRBJ2-7 TRBV28 . CASRVGQGALYEQYF TGTGCCAGCAGGGTGGGACAGGGGGCCTTATACGAGCAGTACTTC
. TRBJ2-3 TRBV6-6 . CASSPRDTVSDTQYF TGTGCCAGCAGTCCCCGGGACACAGTGTCAGATACGCAGTATTTT
TRBD1 TRBJ2-2 TRBV15 . CATSRDRGTYTGELFF TGTGCCACCAGCAGGGACAGGGGGACCTACACCGGGGAGCTGTTTTTT
TRBD1 TRBJ2-3 TRBV5-1 once CASSDTGTGYADTQYF TGCGCCAGCAGCGACACCGGGACAGGGTATGCAGATACGCAGTATTTT
TRBD1 TRBJ1-1 TRBV6-5 . CASSYGDREGGEAFF TGTGCCAGCAGTTACGGGGACAGGGAGGGTGGTGAAGCTTTCTTT
TRBD1 TRBJ2-7 TRBV11-2 once CASSLNPTGDEQYF TGTGCCAGCAGCTTAAACCCTACAGGGGATGAGCAGTACTTC
. TRBJ2-3 TRBV28 . CASSSWRGTDTQYF TGTGCCAGCAGTTCCTGGCGGGGCACAGATACGCAGTATTTT
TRBD1 TRBJ2-4 TRBV19 . CASSLGQGTKNIQYF TGTGCCAGTAGTCTGGGACAGGGGACCAAAAACATTCAGTACTTC
TRBD1 TRBJ1-5 TRBV2 once CASSYRGSNQPQHF TGTGCCAGCAGTTACAGGGGGAGCAATCAGCCCCAGCATTTT